These 21 T cell receptor beta chains originate from one sample sequenced in a study of T cells in Graves' hyperthyroidism and ophthalmopathy. There were TCR beta CDR3 regions amplified from RNA transcripts. The HTBI primer set served for first-round RT-PCR of the TCR CDR3. One entry per CDR3 protein, called by TCRdb with MiXCR from the multiplex PCR reads. Among under 650,000 distinct CDR3 sequences, about 17% were seen once, and the ten largest hold around 4%. The sequenced sample was blood. Every receptor here comes from a woman in her 30s with Graves' hyperthyroidism.

CDR3 nucleotide sequence: TGTGCCAGCAGCACATTAGCGGGAGAGACCCAGTACTTC. Protein product: CASSTLAGETQYF. The chain recombines TRBV7-2 with TRBJ2-5; 7 bases match TRBD2. The ends lost 5 bases at V and 4 bases at J; junction bases unmatched: 4. The CDR3 is 13 residues long. Germline V CDR1 and CDR2: SGHTA, FQGNSA.

This clonotype was seen at least ten times. This rearrangement joins TRBV28 to TRBJ1-2; 9 bases fit TRBD1. CDR3 length equals 20 residues. V shed 2 bases and J 3 bases; nucleotides not matched to a gene: 19. Germline V gene data show CDR1 as MDHEN and CDR2 as SYDVKM. CDR3 sequence: CASSLELRKPQGALDYGYTF. The CDR3 DNA reads TGTGCCAGCAGTTTAGAATTACGAAAACCACAGGGGGCGCTAGACTATGGCTACACCTTC.

This clonotype has a count of ten or more. This chain connects TRBV30 to TRBJ2-2; 8 bases are shared with TRBD2. The CDR3 runs 15 residues. The V segment lost 3 bases and the J segment 6 bases; nucleotides outside the gene matches: 9. Germline values: CDR1 GTSNPN, CDR2 SVGIG (reference sequence). CDR3 nucleotides: TGTGCCTGGAGAGGAATAGCGGGATCTCCCGGGGAGCTGTTTTTT. Translated: CAWRGIAGSPGELFF.

The sample holds a few counts of this clonotype. The chain carries TRBV19 and TRBJ2-7; 7 bases align to TRBD1. Losses at the gene ends were 10 bases for V and 0 bases for J; bases not matched to a gene: 15. CDR3 length equals 16 residues. Germline lookup yields CDR1 LNHDA and CDR2 SQIVND (reference sequence). The CDR3 region is CAKAAPRTGASYEQYF. As DNA, the CDR3 is TGTGCCAAAGCTGCCCCCCGGACAGGAGCCTCCTACGAGCAGTACTTC.

This clonotype was seen many times. V and J are TRBV3-1 and TRBJ2-5; 11 bases line up with TRBD2. The CDR3 length is 15 residues. J gave up 7 bases and V 1 base, and 5 bases lay outside the gene matches. Germline-derived CDR1 and CDR2 are LGHDT and YNNKEL (reference sequence). The DNA of the CDR3 is TGTGCCAGCAGCCAAGGTCTAGCGGGAGGAGGGACCCAGTACTTC. Amino acids: CASSQGLAGGGTQYF.

In this sample, this clonotype turned up many times. This CDR3 reads CASSDGTGVSYEQYF. The DNA for the CDR3 is TGCGCCAGCAGCGATGGGACAGGGGTCTCCTACGAGCAGTACTTC. This chain links TRBV5-1 with TRBJ2-7; 10 bases agree with TRBD1. The germline CDR1 and CDR2 sequences are SGHRS and YFSETQ. V trimming: 4 bases; J trimming: 0 bases; junction bases outside the gene matches: 4. This CDR3 is 15 amino acids long. The whole variable domain, filled in from reference TRBV5-1 and TRBJ2-7, reads KAGVTQTPRYLIKTRGQQVTLSCSPISGHRSVSWYQQTPGQGLQFLFEYFSETQRNKGNFPGRFSGRQFSNSRSEMNVSTLELGDSALYLCASSDGTGVSYEQYFGPGTRLTVT.

Notes on this clonotype: A much larger clone differs from this one at a single base, so this may be a read error. This chain joins TRBV7-9 and TRBJ2-7; D remains unclear. The CDR3 is 13 residues long. Per the germline V gene, CDR1 is SEHNR and CDR2 is FQNEAQ (reference sequence). With 0 bases removed from V and 4 bases from J, the gap between germline ends came to 7 bases. As DNA, the CDR3 is TGTGCCAGCAGCTTAGCGATTGGGTACGAGCAGTACTTC. Protein product: CASSLAIGYEQYF.

The chain combines TRBV16 with TRBJ2-7; no clear D gene. This CDR3 region has 13 residues. Germline V gives CDR1 KGHSY, CDR2 FQNENV. The germline V and J ends were trimmed by 0 bases and 3 bases, with 6 bases remaining between them. The DNA of the CDR3 is TGTGCCAGCAGCCAATCGTCAGTCTACGAGCAGTACTTC. It encodes CASSQSSVYEQYF. Using reference TRBV16 and TRBJ2-7 for the parts outside the CDR3, the full variable domain is GEEVAQTPKHLVRGEGQKAKLYCAPIKGHSYVFWYQQVLKNEFKFLISFQNENVFDETGMPKERFSAKCLPNSPCSLEIQATKLEDSAVYFCASSQSSVYEQYFGPGTRLTVT.

The V and J genes are TRBV24-1 and TRBJ2-7; no clear D. The V end lost 5 bases, the J end lost 5 bases, and 9 bases lay between the germline ends. CDR3 length equals 12 residues. The V gene's germline CDR1 is KGHDR and CDR2 SFDVKD. The CDR3 DNA reads as TGTGCCACCAGTGGAGAAACGAACGAGCAGTACTTC. Translated, it gives CATSGETNEQYF.

The J gene is TRBJ1-4, the V gene TRBV12-3 or TRBV12-4, with TRBD1 matching over 8 bases. With V trimmed by 7 bases and J by 5 bases, 6 bases remained unmatched. This CDR3 spans 14 amino acids. This chain's CDR3 is CASILGQGNEKLFF. CDR3 DNA: TGTGCCAGCATTCTAGGACAGGGAAATGAAAAACTGTTTTTT.

This clonotype came up a few times. The chain is built from TRBV12-5 and TRBJ2-2, with 7 bases aligning to TRBD2. Germline loops: CDR1 LGHNT, CDR2 FRNRAP. CDR3 size: 13 residues. With 5 bases clipped from V and 6 bases from J, the junction kept 3 bases outside the gene matches. The CDR3 region is CASGRAGAGELFF. CDR3 nucleotides: TGTGCTAGTGGTCGGGCGGGGGCCGGGGAGCTGTTTTTT.

This clonotype has at least ten counts. The chain couples TRBV20-1 to TRBJ2-2, with 9 nucleotides matching TRBD1. The CDR3 consists of 18 residues. The junction had 14 bases not matched to a gene; V was cut back by 1 base and J by 5 bases. Germline-derived CDR1 and CDR2 are DFQATT and SNEGSKA (reference sequence). CDR3 loop: CSARVRGTGKGSTGELFF. The CDR3 nucleotides are TGCAGTGCTAGAGTCAGAGGGACAGGGAAGGGATCGACCGGGGAGCTGTTTTTT.

There are many counts of this clonotype. This chain uses TRBV3-1 with TRBJ1-1; maybe TRBD1 (6 bases). The CDR3 length is 17 residues. V lost 2 bases and J lost 2, with 18 bases in between. CDR1 and CDR2 from the germline V gene are LGHDT and YNNKEL (reference sequence). CDR3 protein: CASSQLVSRTANTEAFF. Here the CDR3 DNA reads TGTGCCAGCAGCCAATTGGTTAGTCGGACAGCTAACACTGAAGCTTTCTTT.

This clonotype appeared a few times. The J gene is TRBJ2-5, the V gene TRBV18, with a tentative D call TRBD2 (6 bases). Trimming took off 3 bases at V and 4 bases at J, with 15 bases between the two ends. Germline V lookup: CDR1 KGHSH, CDR2 LQKENI. The length of the CDR3 is 15 residues. CDR3 in DNA: TGTGCCAGCTCACCCATAACGGGAGTCATAGAGACCCAGTACTTC. Amino acid sequence: CASSPITGVIETQYF.

This clonotype was detected a few times. The rearrangement links TRBV27 to TRBJ1-6; the D is unclear. The CDR3 spans 17 residues. Looked up from germline, CDR1 is MNHEY and CDR2 is SMNVEV (reference sequence). The V and J ends lost 0 bases and 9 bases respectively, with 18 bases between them. CDR3 in DNA: TGTGCCAGCAGTTTATCTGGAAGGAATCCGTCTATTTCACCCCTCCACTTT. Amino acid sequence: CASSLSGRNPSISPLHF.

There are a few counts of this clonotype. The chain combines TRBV19 with TRBJ2-1; 9 bases fit TRBD1. J gave up 9 bases and V 6 bases, and 15 bases lay outside the gene matches. CDR3 length equals 16 residues. CDR1 is LNHDA and CDR2 is SQIVND in the germline V gene (reference sequence). The chain's CDR3 is CASRPRPRDREAEQFF. CDR3 in DNA: TGTGCCAGTAGGCCCAGGCCCCGGGACAGGGAGGCTGAGCAGTTCTTC.

Ten or more counts support this clonotype. The chain recombines TRBV13 with TRBJ2-7; D may be TRBD2 (5 bases). CDR3 length: 13 residues. The V and J ends lost 5 bases and 7 bases respectively, with 15 bases between them. The germline V gene has CDR1 PRHDT and CDR2 FYEKMQ (reference sequence). DNA of the CDR3: TGTGCCAGCAGCCTGGCGTCCGGGGATGAGCAGTACTTC. It yields the protein CASSLASGDEQYF.

In its sample, this clonotype was seen many times. This chain links TRBV3-1 with TRBJ1-2; the match to TRBD1 covers 9 bases. This CDR3 spans 14 amino acids. Looked up from germline, CDR1 is LGHDT and CDR2 is YNNKEL (reference sequence). J lost 5 bases, V lost 6 bases, and 7 bases had no gene match. CDR3 sequence: CASSPGTGKYGYTF. CDR3 coding DNA: TGTGCCAGCAGTCCCGGGACAGGGAAGTATGGCTACACCTTC. The full variable domain, in which reference TRBV3-1 and TRBJ1-2 provide the parts outside the CDR3, is DTAVSQTPKYLVTQMGNDKSIKCEQNLGHDTMYWYKQDSKKFLKIMFSYNNKELIINETVPNRFSPKSPDKAHLNLHINSLELGDSAVYFCASSPGTGKYGYTFGSGTRLTVV.

This clonotype was detected many times. This rearrangement joins TRBV28 to TRBJ2-5; 15 nucleotides agree with TRBD2. The CDR3 extends over 16 amino acids. V lost 6 bases to trimming and J lost 4 bases; unmatched junction nucleotides: 6. Germline assignment: CDR1 MDHEN and CDR2 SYDVKM. The CDR3 DNA reads as TGTGCCAGCAGACGAGGACTAGCGGGAGGGGGAGAGACCCAGTACTTC. This translates into CASRRGLAGGGETQYF.

At least ten counts were recorded for this clonotype. The chain combines TRBV29-1 with TRBJ2-1, with 8 bases fitting TRBD2. The junction had 2 bases not matched to a gene; V was cut back by 7 bases and J by 9 bases. Germline V lookup: CDR1 SQVTM, CDR2 ANQGSEA. The CDR3 is 10 residues long. CDR3 in DNA: TGCAGCGCCCTAGCGGGTGAGCAGTTCTTC. Translated: CSALAGEQFF.

The sample holds a few counts of this clonotype. This chain uses TRBV5-5 with TRBJ1-1; tentatively, D is TRBD1 (5 bases). Trimming pared 2 bases from V and 1 base from J, leaving 9 bases between. Germline values: CDR1 SGHKS, CDR2 YYEKEE (reference sequence). This CDR3 has 14 amino acids. This chain's CDR3 is CASSFPTGNTEAFF. CDR3 DNA: TGTGCCAGCAGCTTCCCTACAGGGAACACTGAAGCTTTCTTT.